This TCR beta chain originates from a study of control samples from healthy donors and cancer patients (dated by TCRdb to 2020 to 2022). Library preparation was by the immunoSEQ multiplex PCR assay. The immuneACCESS repertoire file appears here via TCRdb, limited to in-frame rearrangements. These files lack a portion of the clones; in checked studies, under half of the deficit traces to unresolved V genes, and the cause of the others is not known. The sample yields some 120,000 clones; 80% to 95% were counted once. Of the sample, roughly 0.54% falls within the top ten clones. Turning to this clone: Its recognized antigen is unknown. The record has no base qualities; no much larger clone is one base away.

V has 3 bases trimmed and J has 2 bases trimmed; junction bases matching no gene number 5. The germline V gene (reference sequence) specifies DFQATT as CDR1 and SNEGSKA as CDR2. The CDR3 covers 14 residues, taking in both the cysteine and the phenylalanine. Of all the DNA, just the CDR3 is kept, 42 bases in frame from base 1. Sequenced material: PBMCs. The TCR originated in a man at least 80 years old with head and neck cancer. This chain joins TRBV20-1 to TRBJ2-3, with TRBD2 identical over 7 junction bases. The DNA sequence follows: TGCAGTGCTAGTGTTGGGGGGGTCACAGATACGCAGTATTTT. Translated, this is CSASVGGVTDTQYF.